This entry lists 23 T cell receptor beta chains sequenced from one sample in a study of blood T cell repertoires in COVID-19. Clones were read by immunoSEQ multiplex PCR, and TCRdb kept only the in-frame ones, dropping some. The sample shows about 44,000 clones, approximately 82% of them seen only once. Sequencing was carried out using peripheral blood. The receptors were gathered from a woman in her 70s with acute or convalescent COVID-19.

The chain carries TRBV27 and TRBJ2-7, with D possibly TRBD2 on 7 matching bases. The V end was cut by 5 bases, the J end by 6 bases, with 17 bases between. Germline values: CDR1 MNHEY, CDR2 SMNVEV (reference sequence). The length of the CDR3 is 14 residues. Here the CDR3 DNA reads TGTGCCAGCAGTCCGACGGGAGGCAGGGGCGAGCAGTACTTC. Translation gives CASSPTGGRGEQYF.

The chain carries TRBV19 and TRBJ2-1; 11 nucleotides align to TRBD2. Per the germline V gene, CDR1 is LNHDA and CDR2 is SQIVND (reference sequence). The CDR3 is 14 residues long. The trim removed 5 bases at V and 12 bases at J, leaving 9 bases unmatched. The CDR3 sequence: CASSGTSGHLGQFF. The CDR3 nucleotides are TGTGCCAGTAGTGGGACTAGCGGACACCTGGGGCAGTTCTTC. The full variable domain, completed using reference TRBV19 and TRBJ2-1, is DGGITQSPKYLFRKEGQNVTLSCEQNLNHDAMYWYRQDPGQGLRLIYYSQIVNDFQKGDIAEGYSVSREKKESFPLTVTSAQKNPTAFYLCASSGTSGHLGQFFGPGTRLTVL.

The chain has TRBV29-1 and TRBJ2-2, with 7 positions matching TRBD2. The CDR3 is 15 amino acids. Losses at the gene ends were 5 bases for V and 0 bases for J; bases not matched to a gene: 6. Germline V lookup: CDR1 SQVTM, CDR2 ANQGSEA. As DNA, the CDR3 is TGCAGCGTTCGGTCTAGCGGAACGAACACCGGGGAGCTGTTTTTT. This encodes CSVRSSGTNTGELFF.

This clone has just one count. The gene calls are TRBV18 and TRBJ2-7; D gene unclear. This CDR3 comprises 15 residues. V lost 1 base and J 5 bases, leaving 15 bases between the germline ends. The V gene's germline CDR1 is KGHSH and CDR2 LQKENI. This CDR3 is CASSPRTGGYHEQYF. The CDR3 DNA reads TGTGCCAGCTCACCACGCACGGGTGGTTACCACGAGCAGTACTTC.

The chain uses TRBV19 and TRBJ2-3; the D gene is possibly TRBD2 (6 bases). V lost 10 bases and J 5 bases, leaving 19 bases between the germline ends. The CDR3 covers 14 residues. Germline V gives CDR1 LNHDA, CDR2 SQIVND (reference sequence). The CDR3 DNA follows: TGTGCCACGACCGCCGGGAGACGGTTAGATACGCAGTATTTT. It codes for CATTAGRRLDTQYF. Full variable domain (rest looked up from reference TRBV19 and TRBJ2-3): DGGITQSPKYLFRKEGQNVTLSCEQNLNHDAMYWYRQDPGQGLRLIYYSQIVNDFQKGDIAEGYSVSREKKESFPLTVTSAQKNPTAFYLCATTAGRRLDTQYFGPGTRLTVL.

This clone was seen a handful of times. This chain uses TRBV5-1 with TRBJ1-1; no definite D call. CDR3 length: 12 amino acids. Trimming left V 4 bases short and J 3 bases short, with 7 bases between. Germline values: CDR1 SGHRS, CDR2 YFSETQ. As DNA, the CDR3 is TGCGCCAGCAGCACGGGGTACACTGAAGCTTTCTTT. It codes for CASSTGYTEAFF.

This clone was counted a single time. This chain connects TRBV10-3 to TRBJ1-2, with TRBD1 as a possible D gene (6 bases). This CDR3 region has 16 residues. The germline gives CDR1 ENHRY, CDR2 SYGVKD. Trimming removed 5 bases from V and 2 bases from J, with 18 bases in between. The CDR3 DNA sequence: TGTGCCATCAGTTTATTGCAGGGGATTGTCAACTATGGCTACACCTTC. Its translation: CAISLLQGIVNYGYTF.

The rearrangement links TRBV28 to TRBJ1-1; TRBD1 agrees at 12 bases. Germline-derived CDR1 and CDR2 are MDHEN and SYDVKM. The trim removed 5 bases at V and 10 bases at J, leaving 11 bases unmatched. CDR3 length: 15 amino acids. The CDR3 coding sequence is TGTGCCAGCAGTCCCCATGGGACAGGGGGCGAAGCAGCTTTCTTT. Translated: CASSPHGTGGEAAFF.

The chain joins TRBV25-1 to TRBJ2-7; D may be TRBD1 (6 bases). The V and J ends lost 3 bases and 3 bases respectively, with 12 bases between them. The CDR3 loop spans 14 amino acids. Germline CDR1 MGHDK, CDR2 SYGVNS. The CDR3 protein is CASSESTGNYEQYF. In DNA, the CDR3 is TGTGCCAGCAGTGAGAGTACAGGGAACTACGAGCAGTACTTC.

This rearrangement joins TRBV5-5 to TRBJ2-3; D perhaps matches TRBD1 (5 bases). From germline, CDR1 is SGHKS and CDR2 YYEKEE (reference sequence). Trimming stripped 2 bases from V and 6 bases from J, with 10 bases between. The CDR3 contains 13 residues. The CDR3 DNA reads TGTGCCAGCAGCTTTGGGGCCGGGGATACGCAGTATTTT. Translation gives CASSFGAGDTQYF. The full variable domain, rest sourced from reference TRBV5-5 and TRBJ2-3, is DAGVTQSPTHLIKTRGQQVTLRCSPISGHKSVSWYQQVLGQGPQFIFQYYEKEERGRGNFPDRFSARQFPNYSSELNVNALLLGDSALYLCASSFGAGDTQYFGPGTRLTVL.

The chain combines TRBV7-2 with TRBJ2-1; 9 bases line up with TRBD2. CDR3 size: 14 residues. Per germline, CDR1 SGHTA and CDR2 FQGNSA. V dropped 3 bases and J dropped 14; count of bases not matched to a gene: 11. CDR3 bases: TGTGCCAGCAGCTTTAACAGCGGACCTAGCGGGAAGTTCTTC. Its protein is CASSFNSGPSGKFF. The complete variable domain, with remaining parts taken from reference TRBV7-2 and TRBJ2-1, reads GAGVSQSPSNKVTEKGKDVELRCDPISGHTALYWYRQSLGQGLEFLIYFQGNSAPDKSGLPSDRFSAERTGGSVSTLTIQRTQQEDSAVYLCASSFNSGPSGKFFGPGTRLTVL.

This clone was recorded once. The chain has TRBV5-4 and TRBJ2-2; TRBD1 might be the D (5 bases). From germline, CDR1 is SGHNT and CDR2 YYREEE (reference sequence). Trimming cost V 4 bases and J 5 bases, with 9 bases left between them. This CDR3 spans 13 amino acids. CDR3 DNA: TGTGCCAGCAGCCAGGGAATTACCGGGGAGCTGTTTTTT. It specifies CASSQGITGELFF.

The chain combines TRBV5-4 with TRBJ2-5; tentatively, D is TRBD2 (5 bases). The CDR3 loop spans 14 amino acids. V dropped 5 bases and J dropped 9 bases, with 20 bases sitting between them. CDR1 is SGHNT, CDR2 YYREEE, per germline (reference sequence). CDR3 residues: CASSSAGRDGPQYF. CDR3 nucleotides: TGTGCCAGCAGTTCTGCGGGCCGTGATGGTCCCCAGTACTTC. Using reference TRBV5-4 and TRBJ2-5 for the parts outside the CDR3, the full variable domain is ETGVTQSPTHLIKTRGQQVTLRCSSQSGHNTVSWYQQALGQGPQFIFQYYREEENGRGNFPPRFSGLQFPNYSSELNVNALELDDSALYLCASSSAGRDGPQYFGPGTRLLVL.

The gene calls are TRBV10-2 and TRBJ1-1, with unresolved D. Between the trimmed V and J ends, which lost 4 bases and 4 bases, there was a span of 16 bases. CDR3 length: 15 residues. CDR1 and CDR2 from the germline V gene are WSHSY and SAAADI. DNA of the CDR3: TGCGCCAGCAGTGTCTCTTTGGGGAGCGGCACTGAAGCTTTCTTT. Encoded protein: CASSVSLGSGTEAFF.

This clone was observed a handful of times. The rearrangement uses TRBV14 and TRBJ1-1, with D possibly TRBD1 on 6 matching bases. The CDR3 has 16 amino acids. The ends were cut back, 0 bases at V and 4 bases at J, with 15 bases in the middle. The germline CDR1 and CDR2 sequences are SGHDN and FVKESK. This CDR3 reads CASSQDLGGWATEAFF. CDR3 bases: TGTGCCAGCAGCCAAGATTTAGGGGGTTGGGCCACTGAAGCTTTCTTT.

In its sample, this clone was seen a few times. V and J are TRBV7-3 and TRBJ1-6, with D tentatively TRBD1 (6 bases). The CDR3 runs to 15 residues. The V end lost 0 bases, the J end lost 8 bases, and 11 bases lay between the germline ends. The V gene's germline CDR1 is SGHTA and CDR2 FQGTGA. This chain's CDR3 is CASSLTGQKDSPLHF. The CDR3 nucleotides read TGTGCCAGCAGCTTAACAGGACAGAAGGATTCACCCCTCCACTTT.

This clone was seen only a few times. V gene TRBV28 combines with J gene TRBJ1-5; D remains ambiguous. The germline CDR1 and CDR2 sequences are MDHEN and SYDVKM. This CDR3 region has 18 residues. The ends were cut back, 5 bases at V and 3 bases at J, with 23 bases in the middle. In DNA, the CDR3 is TGTGCCAGCAGTCCCCCCGATCTCGGTTTCGGGTTCAATCAGCCCCAGCATTTT. Amino acid sequence: CASSPPDLGFGFNQPQHF.

The chain recombines TRBV7-3 with TRBJ2-3; TRBD1 might be the D (6 bases). Germline V gene sequence: CDR1 SGHTA, CDR2 FQGTGA. The V gene lost 5 bases and the J gene lost 0 bases, with 6 bases spanning the gap. The CDR3 runs 13 residues. The CDR3 DNA reads TGTGCCAGCAGCCAGGGGAGCACAGATACGCAGTATTTT. This sequence encodes CASSQGSTDTQYF.

The J gene is TRBJ2-2, the V gene TRBV9; tentatively, D is TRBD2 (5 bases). There are 15 residues in the CDR3. Germline V gene data show CDR1 as SGDLS and CDR2 as YYNGEE. V lost 3 bases, J lost 2 bases, and 11 bases lay in between. CDR3 residues: CASSGGLLNTGELFF. The CDR3, as DNA: TGTGCCAGCAGCGGAGGACTCCTTAACACCGGGGAGCTGTTTTTT.

This chain uses TRBV27 with TRBJ2-6, with 7 bases fitting TRBD1. With 6 bases clipped from V and 0 bases from J, the junction kept 5 bases outside the gene matches. From germline, CDR1 is MNHEY and CDR2 SMNVEV (reference sequence). The CDR3 consists of 16 residues. CDR3 in DNA: TGTGCCAGCAGGGGACAGCGCCCCTCTGGGGCCAACGTCCTGACTTTC. This codes for CASRGQRPSGANVLTF.

This CDR3 is CASSFGQGTDTQYF. The CDR3 DNA reads as TGTGCCAGCAGCTTTGGACAGGGAACAGATACGCAGTATTTT. The rearrangement joins TRBV7-3 to TRBJ2-3; 8 nucleotides align to TRBD1. J gave up 3 bases and V 3 bases, and 2 bases lay outside the gene matches. In germline, CDR1 is SGHTA, CDR2 FQGTGA. The CDR3 is 14 amino acids.

The chain joins TRBV24-1 to TRBJ2-5; TRBD2 is a possible D gene (6 bases). This CDR3 region has 14 residues. Trimming stripped 6 bases from V and 6 bases from J, with 16 bases between. In germline, CDR1 is KGHDR, CDR2 SFDVKD. For the CDR3, the DNA is TGTGCCACCAGTAGGTCTAGCGCTGAGAAGACCCAGTACTTC. Protein sequence: CATSRSSAEKTQYF.

The chain employs TRBV30 and TRBJ1-5; the D gene is possibly TRBD1 (5 bases). The CDR3 loop spans 17 amino acids. The V end was cut by 5 bases, the J end by 0 bases, with 20 bases between. Germline V lookup: CDR1 GTSNPN, CDR2 SVGIG (reference sequence). For the CDR3, the DNA is TGTGCCTGGGGGTCCCGTGGGGGGGTGATTAGCAATCAGCCCCAGCATTTT. Protein sequence: CAWGSRGGVISNQPQHF.